This T cell receptor beta chain was identified during a study of blood T cell repertoires in COVID-19 (dated by TCRdb to 2018 to 2021). Notes on the research overall: Samples covering the acute and convalescent phases of COVID-19 were provided by collaborators in the United States, Italy and Spain. Samples came from the ongoing ImmuneRACE study (first 160 participants) plus 1,254 subjects from 6 global collaborators. HLA class I and class II types, where available, came from metadata supplied by the sample provider rather than from assay-based typing. Sample metadata almost always included a de-identified subject ID, COVID-19 status, age in years and sex. The repertoires were released in a freely available public database meant as a resource for research on the immune response to SARS-CoV-2. The prospective study material was composed of cDNA or gDNA derived from T cells, B-cell-depleted T cells, or PBMCs. Deeply sampled blood TCRbeta repertoires from subjects exposed to, actively infected with, or recovered from COVID-19 were included in the dataset.

What the research found in general, with its limitations: Clinical and demographic metadata were provided uncurated, with the amount varying by source and participant.

Collaborating institutions collected whole blood in K2EDTA tubes following their own protocols. For TCRbeta analysis, collaborators shipped samples as frozen whole blood, isolated PBMCs, or DNA extracted from either of those sample types. Of note for this clone: The target of this receptor is not known. Base qualities are not provided; no much larger clone lies one nucleotide away.

TCRbeta CDR3 regions were amplified from genomic DNA by means of the immunoSEQ Assay, a bias-controlled multiplex PCR. Under the source paper's analysis protocol: Within the assay, amplification of reference gene primers was used to estimate how many nucleated cells each sample contained. Sequence reads were collapsed and filtered to measure the absolute abundance of every unique TCRbeta CDR3 rearrangement. For each sample, productive Simpson clonality was calculated by taking the square root of Simpson's diversity index across productive rearrangements. TCRdb re-hosts the immuneACCESS table, in-frame sequences only. Its copies lack some clones; in the studies checked, an unresolved V gene accounts for under half of them, and the cause for the rest is not known. The DNA gave D and trimming, while V, J and clone size come from that table. For this sample the table gives 75,000 to 95,000 clones, of which about 86% were detected only once. Of the sample, approximately 6.8% falls within the top ten clones.

The TCR originated in a man aged 55 to 69 with acute or convalescent COVID-19. The sample consisted of peripheral blood.

Here is the DNA: TGTGCCAGCAGCTTACGGACGGGAACCGACTATGGCTACACCTTC. Its translation reads: CASSLRTGTDYGYTF. Here the chain combines TRBV7-9 and TRBJ1-2, with an unclear D gene assignment. The CDR3 goes from the cysteine to the phenylalanine over 15 residues. The only DNA kept is the CDR3, 45 bases in frame from the first base. Between the V and J ends, shortened by 2 bases and 3 bases respectively, the junction contains 13 bases. As encoded in the germline V gene (reference sequence), CDR1 is SEHNR while CDR2 is FQNEAQ.